Listed below are T cell receptor beta chains from one sample, sequenced in a study of CD8+ T cells in alopecia areata. Clones were read by immunoSEQ multiplex PCR, and TCRdb kept only the in-frame ones, dropping some. The data hold more than 100,000 clones, with 50% to 55% observed a single time. Here the sequenced sample was CD4+ T cells sorted from blood, taken at week 4, from a patient treated with tofacitinib. These receptors all come from a human donor with alopecia areata. Each CDR3 is given with its conserved first and last residue. A D gene is named only where the DNA matches it firmly. Clone size is not always given. Where it is, it says once, few, many or a class for expanded clones.

v_call,clone_size,d_call,j_call,cdr3_aa,cdr3_nt
TRBV25-1,NA,NA,TRBJ1-2,CASSDSEGKGYGYTF,TGTGCCAGCAGTGATTCCGAGGGGAAGGGCTATGGCTACACCTTC
TRBV28,few,NA,TRBJ2-4,CASRYPGKNIQYF,TGTGCCAGCAGGTATCCAGGCAAAAACATTCAGTACTTC
TRBV27,NA,NA,TRBJ2-5,CASSPETSTQGTQYF,TGTGCCAGCAGTCCCGAGACTAGTACCCAAGGGACCCAGTACTTC
TRBV6-5,NA,NA,TRBJ1-2,CASGREGRDGYTF,TGTGCCAGTGGAAGGGAAGGGCGAGATGGCTACACCTTC
TRBV7-3,NA,TRBD1,TRBJ1-2,CASSPSSGTGIHGYTF,TGTGCCAGCAGCCCCAGTTCCGGGACAGGGATTCATGGCTACACCTTC
TRBV25-1,NA,NA,TRBJ2-1,CASSGYPSPDEQFF,TGTGCCAGCAGTGGTTACCCTAGTCCCGATGAGCAGTTCTTC
TRBV6-1,few,TRBD2,TRBJ2-2,CASLLREGNTGELFF,TGTGCCAGCTTACTGCGGGAGGGAAACACCGGGGAGCTGTTTTTT
TRBV6-4,few,NA,TRBJ2-2,CASKEIANTGELFF,TGTGCCAGCAAAGAGATTGCGAACACCGGGGAGCTGTTTTTT
TRBV7-8,NA,NA,TRBJ1-1,CASSLRYESTEAFF,TGTGCCAGCAGCCTTAGATATGAGAGCACTGAAGCTTTCTTT
TRBV25-1,NA,NA,TRBJ1-2,CASSESPELGGYTF,TGTGCCAGCAGTGAATCACCGGAATTGGGCGGCTACACCTTC
TRBV7-8,few,NA,TRBJ2-1,CASSTGFGSFF,TGTGCCAGCAGCACGGGCTTCGGGTCGTTCTTC
TRBV20-1,NA,NA,TRBJ1-5,CSARDRRAQHF,TGCAGTGCTAGAGATCGGAGGGCCCAGCATTTT
TRBV5-6,NA,NA,TRBJ1-2,CASSLGHEDGYTF,TGTGCCAGCAGCTTGGGCCATGAGGACGGCTACACCTTC
TRBV5-1,NA,NA,TRBJ2-3,CASSLRPSSDTQYF,TGCGCCAGCAGCTTGAGACCCTCATCAGATACGCAGTATTTT
TRBV12-5,NA,NA,TRBJ1-1,CASGYRSGEEDTEAFF,TGTGCTAGTGGTTATCGCTCGGGTGAGGAAGACACTGAAGCTTTCTTT
TRBV7-6,NA,TRBD1,TRBJ1-2,CASSMTGGAEGYTF,TGTGCCAGCAGCATGACAGGGGGCGCCGAGGGCTACACCTTC
TRBV19,many,TRBD1,TRBJ1-6,CASMRTGGSPLHF,TGTGCCAGTATGAGGACAGGGGGTTCACCCCTCCACTTT
TRBV29-1,once,NA,TRBJ1-1,CSVGRTEAFF,TGCAGCGTTGGGAGGACTGAAGCTTTCTTT
TRBV29-1,NA,NA,TRBJ2-5,CSARKGRATPAQETQYF,TGCAGCGCCCGAAAGGGGCGGGCGACCCCCGCCCAAGAGACCCAGTACTTC
TRBV5-1,few,NA,TRBJ2-1,CASSLAGNEQFF,TGCGCCAGCAGCTTGGCTGGCAATGAGCAGTTCTTC
TRBV5-4,NA,NA,TRBJ1-2,CASSLEDGYTF,TGTGCCAGCAGCCTGGAGGATGGCTACACCTTC
TRBV27,NA,TRBD2,TRBJ2-1,CASTLTSGRDDEQFF,TGTGCCAGCACCCTAACTAGCGGGAGGGATGATGAGCAGTTCTTC
TRBV2,NA,TRBD1,TRBJ2-7,CASSPQGAPSYEQYF,TGTGCCAGCAGCCCTCAGGGGGCCCCTTCCTACGAGCAGTACTTC
TRBV11-2,NA,TRBD2,TRBJ2-1,CASSFARTRLNEQFF,TGTGCCAGCAGCTTCGCCAGGACTAGGCTAAATGAGCAGTTCTTC
TRBV7-9,once,TRBD1,TRBJ2-7,CASSQYRGRIYEQYF,TGTGCCAGCAGCCAGTACAGGGGCAGGATCTACGAGCAGTACTTC
TRBV12-5,once,NA,TRBJ1-2,CASGLVLSGDWRNYGYTF,TGTGCTAGTGGTTTGGTACTTTCAGGCGACTGGCGGAACTATGGCTACACCTTC
TRBV2,few,TRBD1,TRBJ1-6,CASTDRGQGNSPLHF,TGTGCCAGCACCGACCGGGGACAGGGGAATTCACCCCTCCACTTT
TRBV30,NA,TRBD1,TRBJ1-4,CACQTGPNEKLFF,TGTGCCTGCCAGACAGGGCCTAATGAAAAACTGTTTTTT
TRBV4-1,NA,NA,TRBJ2-1,CASSGVSGNNEQFF,TGCGCCAGCAGCGGGGTGTCCGGCAACAATGAGCAGTTCTTC
TRBV9,NA,NA,TRBJ1-6,CASSVDANSPLHF,TGTGCCAGCAGCGTAGATGCGAATTCACCCCTCCACTTT
TRBV2,NA,NA,TRBJ1-5,CATGGDSNQPQHF,TGTGCCACTGGGGGGGACAGCAATCAGCCCCAGCATTTT
TRBV6-1,NA,NA,TRBJ2-7,CASRYHGGAYEQYF,TGTGCCAGCAGATATCACGGAGGGGCCTACGAGCAGTACTTC
TRBV4-2,NA,NA,TRBJ1-5,CASSQQGNQPQHF,TGTGCCAGCAGCCAACAGGGGAATCAGCCCCAGCATTTT
TRBV29-1,NA,TRBD2,TRBJ2-1,CSVGGLADNEQFF,TGCAGCGTTGGAGGGCTAGCGGACAATGAGCAGTTCTTC
TRBV30,once,NA,TRBJ2-1,CAWTKRVTEQFF,TGTGCCTGGACGAAACGAGTCACCGAGCAGTTCTTC
TRBV29-1,NA,NA,TRBJ1-1,CSVAGSNTEAFF,TGCAGCGTTGCAGGCTCGAACACTGAAGCTTTCTTT
TRBV9,NA,TRBD1,TRBJ1-2,CASSVGDRSIYGYTF,TGTGCCAGCAGCGTAGGGGACAGGAGCATCTATGGCTACACCTTC
TRBV4-1,NA,TRBD1,TRBJ2-7,CATWTGVEQYF,TGCGCCACCTGGACAGGGGTCGAGCAGTACTTC
TRBV5-1,NA,TRBD1,TRBJ1-2,CASSPITDRDYGYTF,TGCGCCAGCAGCCCCATCACGGACAGGGACTATGGCTACACCTTC
TRBV2,few,NA,TRBJ2-3,CASMRGLFSPSTDTQYF,TGTGCCAGCATGAGGGGTCTCTTTTCCCCTAGCACAGATACGCAGTATTTT
TRBV30,few,NA,TRBJ2-3,CAWSLTLSDTQYF,TGTGCCTGGAGTTTAACACTTTCAGATACGCAGTATTTT
TRBV4-1,few,TRBD1,TRBJ2-7,CASSQQGAYEQYF,TGCGCCAGCAGCCAACAGGGGGCCTACGAGCAGTACTTC
TRBV23-1,NA,NA,TRBJ1-1,CASRGGQMTEAFF,TGCGCCAGCAGAGGGGGGCAAATGACTGAAGCTTTCTTT
TRBV19,NA,TRBD1,TRBJ1-2,CASSIYGRGGYGYTF,TGTGCCAGTAGTATATACGGCAGGGGGGGCTATGGCTACACCTTC
TRBV7-6,NA,NA,TRBJ1-5,CASSPGANYQPQHF,TGTGCCAGCAGCCCCGGGGCAAATTATCAGCCCCAGCATTTT
TRBV18,few,NA,TRBJ1-1,CASSPLVTEAFF,TGTGCCAGCTCACCACTGGTTACTGAAGCTTTCTTT
TRBV5-1,NA,NA,TRBJ1-2,CASSLAFGGRGYTF,TGCGCCAGCAGCTTGGCGTTCGGCGGCCGCGGCTACACCTTC
TRBV29-1,NA,NA,TRBJ2-1,CSVGRTGSTYNEQFF,TGCAGCGTCGGGAGGACAGGGTCAACCTACAATGAGCAGTTCTTC
TRBV7-9,NA,NA,TRBJ2-3,CASGASTDTQYF,TGTGCCAGCGGGGCTAGCACAGATACGCAGTATTTT
TRBV30,NA,NA,TRBJ1-5,CAWSAREGRMSNQPQHF,TGTGCCTGGAGTGCCCGGGAAGGACGGATGAGCAATCAGCCCCAGCATTTT
TRBV29-1,NA,TRBD1,TRBJ2-7,CSVEKAGGGFKYF,TGCAGCGTTGAAAAGGCAGGGGGCGGATTTAAGTACTTC
TRBV15,NA,TRBD2,TRBJ2-1,CATDMEGLAYNEQFF,TGTGCCACCGATATGGAGGGACTAGCTTACAATGAGCAGTTCTTC
TRBV19,NA,NA,TRBJ2-3,CASSVGRRTDTQYF,TGTGCCAGTAGTGTGGGACGCCGCACAGATACGCAGTATTTT